The 30 T cell receptor beta chains given below trace back to one sample, sequenced in a study of early T cells in non-severe SARS-CoV-2 infection (dated by TCRdb to 2020 to 2023). Libraries were prepared through 5' RACE. The instrument given in TCRdb is NextSeq 500. The public reads were run again by TCRdb, first through fastp at Q25 and then through MiXCR, and only productive beta chains were kept. Merged by CDR3 protein, the rows form single entries marked with the most common genes and DNA. Counted in this sample were about 55,000 distinct CDR3 sequences; roughly 12% of them appeared once. The ten largest clonotypes hold under 4% of the sample. Sequenced material: whole blood. The receptors were gathered from an adult who was a healthcare worker with PCR-confirmed SARS-CoV-2 infection or an uninfected control (not recorded which).

This sequence joins TRBV7-9 and TRBJ1-2; D not resolved. The V end was cut by 1 base, the J end by 0 bases, with 6 bases between. This CDR3 is built from 14 residues. Germline assignment: CDR1 SEHNR and CDR2 FQNEAQ (reference sequence). The DNA for the CDR3 is TGTGCCAGCAGCTTAGGCCCTACTAACTATGGCTACACCTTC. This gives the protein CASSLGPTNYGYTF.

The chain uses TRBV2 and TRBJ2-2, with 8 bases fitting TRBD2. This CDR3 spans 13 amino acids. Trimming cost V 6 bases and J 6 bases; bases outside gene matches: 3. CDR1 is SNHLY and CDR2 is FYNNEI in the germline V gene. CDR3 nucleotides: TGTGCCAGCAGCGGGAGGGACCCCGGGGAGCTGTTTTTT. It specifies CASSGRDPGELFF.

This clonotype was counted between two and nine times. This CDR3 is CASSLGTVNTEAFF. As DNA, the CDR3 is TGCGCCAGCAGTCTTGGGACGGTGAACACTGAAGCTTTCTTT. This chain joins TRBV5-1 and TRBJ1-1; D perhaps matches TRBD1 (5 bases). This CDR3 spans 14 amino acids. Between the trimmed V and J ends, which lost 5 bases and 0 bases, there was a span of 11 bases. Germline CDR1 and CDR2: SGHRS and YFSETQ.

CDR3 amino acids: CASSLRLQQPQHF. In nucleotides, the CDR3 is TGTGCCAGCAGTCTCCGGCTTCAACAGCCCCAGCATTTT. The chain has TRBV12-3 or TRBV12-4 and TRBJ1-5; D unclear. The V and J ends lost 5 bases and 7 bases respectively, with 12 bases between them. The CDR3 runs to 13 residues.

The chain carries TRBV7-7 and TRBJ2-3, with a tentative D call TRBD2 (6 bases). The V end was cut by 5 bases, the J end by 3 bases, with 12 bases between. CDR3 size: 14 residues. Germline CDR1 reads SSHAT; CDR2 reads FNYEAQ (reference sequence). The CDR3 DNA reads as TGTGCCAGCAGCCCCTTAGGAGGGACAGATACGCAGTATTTT. Translated, it gives CASSPLGGTDTQYF.

The table lists this clonotype with many counts. The chain couples TRBV20-1 to TRBJ2-3; TRBD1 or TRBD2 may be the D gene (5 bases each). This CDR3 has 13 amino acids. V lost 3 bases and J 4 bases, leaving 11 bases between the germline ends. Germline CDR1 DFQATT, CDR2 SNEGSKA (reference sequence). The CDR3 DNA reads TGCAGTGCTAGCTTATTGGGGGCAGATACGCAGTATTTT. This codes for CSASLLGADTQYF.

The chain combines TRBV2 with TRBJ2-5; TRBD1 aligns across 7 bases. CDR1 and CDR2 from the germline V gene are SNHLY and FYNNEI. CDR3 length: 12 residues. V trimming: 4 bases; J trimming: 7 bases; junction bases outside the gene matches: 3. Here the CDR3 reads CASSGDSPTQYF. DNA for the CDR3: TGTGCCAGCAGTGGGGACAGCCCGACCCAGTACTTC.

This clonotype was picked up a small number of times. The chain uses TRBV9 and TRBJ1-1; weak D call: TRBD1 (6 bases). CDR3 size: 14 residues. With 4 bases removed from V and 4 bases from J, the gap between germline ends came to 14 bases. The germline V gene has CDR1 SGDLS and CDR2 YYNGEE. CDR3 DNA sequence: TGTGCCAGCAGCCCGTACCAAGGGGGCACTGAAGCTTTCTTT. Its protein is CASSPYQGGTEAFF.

The gene calls are TRBV24-1 and TRBJ2-2; the D gene could be TRBD1 or TRBD2 (5 bases each). The CDR3 sequence is 17 residues long. The V gene lost 1 base and the J gene lost 6 bases, with 17 bases spanning the gap. Germline values: CDR1 KGHDR, CDR2 SFDVKD. CDR3 amino acids: CATSDFPGRTGAGELFF. DNA of the CDR3: TGTGCCACCAGTGATTTCCCAGGGAGAACAGGCGCCGGGGAGCTGTTTTTT.

This clonotype was detected ten times or more. The chain employs TRBV29-1 and TRBJ1-1; 7 bases agree with TRBD1. The CDR3 contains 11 residues. V was pared by 5 bases and J by 7 bases, with 4 bases of the junction left unmatched. CDR1 is SQVTM and CDR2 is ANQGSEA in the germline V gene. As DNA, the CDR3 is TGCAGCGTTCAGGGGGGCGGTGAAGCTTTCTTT. Translating it yields CSVQGGGEAFF.

The V and J genes are TRBV21-1 and TRBJ2-4; the table's D call TRBD1 went unverified against the DNA. TRBV21-1 is a known pseudogene. There are 19 residues in the CDR3. CDR3 nucleotides: TGTGCCAGCAGCAAAGCGGGGGGATGGCACCCCCTAGCCAAAAACATTCAGTACTTC. Amino acid sequence: CASSKAGGWHPLAKNIQYF.

This clonotype has only a few counts. The chain is built from TRBV20-1 and TRBJ2-1; 8 bases fit TRBD1. This CDR3 spans 17 amino acids. CDR1 is DFQATT and CDR2 is SNEGSKA in the germline V gene (reference sequence). V shed 0 bases, J shed 5 bases, and the junction held 12 bases outside the gene matches. CDR3 nucleotide sequence: TGCAGTGCTAGAGACATCGCAGGGGGCGCAGGGGACAATGAGCAGTTCTTC. It codes for CSARDIAGGAGDNEQFF.

The CDR3 spells CASSLRTPARETQYF. CDR3 coding DNA: TGCGCCAGCAGCTTAAGGACCCCGGCGAGGGAGACCCAGTACTTC. The chain links TRBV5-1 to TRBJ2-5; D gene uncertain. Germline V gene sequence: CDR1 SGHRS, CDR2 YFSETQ. The CDR3 loop spans 15 amino acids. V shed 2 bases and J shed 5 bases, with 16 bases lying between them.

This chain links TRBV20-1 with TRBJ2-7; D may be TRBD2 (6 bases). This CDR3 is 14 amino acids long. Between the trimmed V and J ends, which lost 0 bases and 2 bases, there was a span of 11 bases. The germline V gene encodes CDR1 DFQATT and CDR2 SNEGSKA (reference sequence). Written as DNA, the CDR3 is TGCAGTGCTAGAGAAGCGGGTGATGCCTACGAGCAGTACTTC. Protein sequence: CSAREAGDAYEQYF.

The CDR3 sequence: CASSLAGARYEQYF. The CDR3 DNA follows: TGTGCCAGCAGCTTAGCCGGGGCCCGGTACGAGCAGTACTTC. This sequence joins TRBV7-2 and TRBJ2-7; D tentatively reads TRBD1 or TRBD2 (5 bases each). This CDR3 spans 14 amino acids. Trimming left V 0 bases short and J 4 bases short, with 10 bases between. Germline values: CDR1 SGHTA, CDR2 FQGNSA.

This clonotype was observed a few times. The chain uses TRBV7-6 and TRBJ2-5, with D hard to call. V lost 5 bases and J 2 bases, leaving 12 bases between the germline ends. This CDR3 has 14 amino acids. CDR1 is SGHVS, CDR2 FNYEAQ, per germline. CDR3 DNA sequence: TGTGCCAGCAGCCTTCTTGCGTTGCAAGAGACCCAGTACTTC. Translation gives CASSLLALQETQYF.

The CDR3 DNA reads as TGTGCCAGCAGTTACGGGGGACCGACCAACTATGGCTACACCTTC. Its protein product is CASSYGGPTNYGYTF. This rearrangement joins TRBV6-5 to TRBJ1-2, with D possibly being TRBD1 (5 bases). Trimming left V 2 bases short and J 2 bases short, with 12 bases between. Germline loops: CDR1 MNHEY, CDR2 SVGAGI. This CDR3 is 15 amino acids long.

A note on this clonotype: The junction and the germline gene differ at one end; a read error may be behind it. The rearrangement links TRBV6-5 to TRBJ1-5; TRBD1 agrees at 9 bases. CDR3 length equals 14 residues. Germline CDR1 and CDR2: MNHEY and SVGAGI. The CDR3: CDSSITGGGQPQHF. In DNA form, the CDR3 reads TGTGACAGCAGTATCACAGGGGGCGGCCAGCCCCAGCATTTT.

Many counts were recorded for this clonotype. This chain uses TRBV7-2 with TRBJ2-6; possible D gene TRBD1, 6 bases. The CDR3 contains 17 residues. Germline V lookup: CDR1 SGHTA, CDR2 FQGNSA. Trimming removed 7 bases from V and 4 bases from J, with 20 bases in between. Here the CDR3 reads CASNPRSGQGGANVLTF. The CDR3 bases are TGTGCCAGCAACCCGAGGAGTGGCCAGGGGGGGGCCAACGTCCTGACTTTC.

The chain has TRBV15 and TRBJ1-1; the D is unclear. V shed 5 bases and J shed 0 bases, with 10 bases lying between them. Germline V lookup: CDR1 LNHNV, CDR2 YYDKDF (reference sequence). This CDR3 has 14 residues. The CDR3 reads CATSGQTLNTEAFF. CDR3 sequence (DNA): TGTGCCACCAGCGGGCAGACCTTGAACACTGAAGCTTTCTTT.

This chain joins TRBV11-2 and TRBJ1-1; no reliable D call. Trimming cost V 6 bases and J 10 bases, with 27 bases left between them. CDR3 length equals 16 residues. The germline CDR1 and CDR2 sequences are SGHAT and FQNNGV. The CDR3 nucleotides are TGTGCCAGCAGAGAAGTTCGGGGTTGGACGACCGAGAGAGCTTTCTTT. Residues: CASREVRGWTTERAFF.

This clonotype was recorded many times. The V and J genes are TRBV6-2 or TRBV6-3 and TRBJ2-6; the D is unclear. The CDR3 loop spans 16 amino acids. Germline CDR1 and CDR2: MNHEY and SVGEGT. The V gene lost 6 bases and the J gene lost 1 base, with 13 bases spanning the gap. In nucleotides, the CDR3 is TGTGCCAGCAGCTGGATGTTCGCGTCTGGGGCCAACGTCCTGACTTTC. This codes for CASSWMFASGANVLTF.

This clonotype was picked up one time. The chain couples TRBV6-5 to TRBJ2-7; 8 bases are shared with TRBD1. This CDR3 contains 15 residues. The V and J ends lost 6 bases and 0 bases, in that order; junction bases with no gene match: 7. The germline CDR1 and CDR2 sequences are MNHEY and SVGAGI. The CDR3 DNA reads as TGTGCCAGCAGGCCGGGACAGGAGTTCTCCTACGAGCAGTACTTC. Encoded protein: CASRPGQEFSYEQYF.

V and J are TRBV3-1 and TRBJ2-1; D may be TRBD2 (5 bases). Germline loops: CDR1 LGHDT, CDR2 YNNKEL (reference sequence). CDR3 length equals 15 residues. Trimming removed 4 bases at V and 7 bases at J, with 17 bases between. The CDR3 DNA follows: TGTGCCAGCAGCCCCCTGTCCGGGATCTTGAATGAGCAGTTCTTC. This encodes CASSPLSGILNEQFF.

This clonotype was seen at least ten times. V is TRBV29-1 and J is TRBJ1-2; D uncertain. Between the trimmed V and J ends, which lost 3 bases and 0 bases, there was a span of 8 bases. The CDR3 covers 13 residues. Germline V gene sequence: CDR1 SQVTM, CDR2 ANQGSEA. CDR3 nucleotides: TGCAGCGTTGATCATATAGCTAACTATGGCTACACCTTC. Translation gives CSVDHIANYGYTF.

This clonotype has ten or more counts. The genes are TRBV19 and TRBJ1-5; 10 bases fit TRBD1. The CDR3 totals 16 residues. Unmatched junction bases numbered 8, after V lost 4 bases and J lost 5 bases. Looked up from germline, CDR1 is LNHDA and CDR2 is SQIVND (reference sequence). This CDR3 is CASSSSGTGVDQPQHF. CDR3 nucleotides: TGTGCCAGTAGTAGTTCCGGGACAGGGGTCGATCAGCCCCAGCATTTT. The whole variable domain, filled in from reference TRBV19 and TRBJ1-5, reads DGGITQSPKYLFRKEGQNVTLSCEQNLNHDAMYWYRQDPGQGLRLIYYSQIVNDFQKGDIAEGYSVSREKKESFPLTVTSAQKNPTAFYLCASSSSGTGVDQPQHFGDGTRLSIL.

At least ten counts were recorded for this clonotype. This chain connects TRBV28 to TRBJ1-1; D is undetermined. The CDR3 sequence is 11 residues long. The V end was cut by 4 bases, the J end by 1 base, with 1 base between. The germline V gene encodes CDR1 MDHEN and CDR2 SYDVKM. The CDR3 coding sequence is TGTGCCAGCAGTTCGAACACTGAAGCTTTCTTT. Its translation is CASSSNTEAFF.

This clonotype has more than one count but fewer than ten. V usage is TRBV20-1 and J usage is TRBJ2-5; D unclear. The CDR3 runs to 10 residues. The germline gives CDR1 DFQATT, CDR2 SNEGSKA (reference sequence). V dropped 6 bases and J dropped 5 bases, with 7 bases sitting between them. The CDR3: CSAHFETQYF. CDR3 bases: TGCAGTGCCCACTTTGAGACCCAGTACTTC.

In DNA, the CDR3 is TGTGCCAGCAGCAAAACCGCGCGGGGGAGCACAGATACGCAGTATTTT. Translation: CASSKTARGSTDTQYF. The chain is built from TRBV21-1 and TRBJ2-3; TRBD1, the D gene given by the table, was not confirmed from the DNA. TRBV21-1 is shown as a pseudogene. This CDR3 has 16 residues.

In this sample, this clonotype turned up a few times. The chain is built from TRBV7-7 and TRBJ2-1; 11 bases line up with TRBD2. Germline loops: CDR1 SSHAT, CDR2 FNYEAQ (reference sequence). The CDR3 covers 16 residues. With 4 bases clipped from V and 8 bases from J, the junction kept 10 bases outside the gene matches. The CDR3 DNA reads TGTGCCAGCAGCTCTCGATTAGCGGGAGGGGAAGATGAGCAGTTCTTC. Protein product: CASSSRLAGGEDEQFF.